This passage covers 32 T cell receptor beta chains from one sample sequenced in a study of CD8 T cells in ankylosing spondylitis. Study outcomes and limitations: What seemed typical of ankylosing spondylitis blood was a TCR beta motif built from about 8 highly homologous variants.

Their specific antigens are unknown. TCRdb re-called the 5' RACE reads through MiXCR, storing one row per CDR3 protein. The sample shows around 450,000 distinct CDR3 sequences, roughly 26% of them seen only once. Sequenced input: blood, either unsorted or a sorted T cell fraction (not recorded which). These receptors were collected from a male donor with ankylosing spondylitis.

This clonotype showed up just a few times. The CDR3 spells CSVKQETQYF. CDR3 nucleotide sequence: TGCAGCGTGAAACAAGAGACCCAGTACTTC. The chain couples TRBV29-1 to TRBJ2-5; no clear D. The germline V and J ends were trimmed by 6 bases and 2 bases, with 4 bases remaining between them. The CDR3 length is 10 residues. Germline V gene sequence: CDR1 SQVTM, CDR2 ANQGSEA. Full variable domain (remainder filled in from reference TRBV29-1 and TRBJ2-5): SAVISQKPSRDICQRGTSLTIQCQVDSQVTMMFWYRQQPGQSLTLIATANQGSEATYESGFVIDKFPISRPNLTFSTLTVSNMSPEDSSIYLCSVKQETQYFGPGTRLLVL.

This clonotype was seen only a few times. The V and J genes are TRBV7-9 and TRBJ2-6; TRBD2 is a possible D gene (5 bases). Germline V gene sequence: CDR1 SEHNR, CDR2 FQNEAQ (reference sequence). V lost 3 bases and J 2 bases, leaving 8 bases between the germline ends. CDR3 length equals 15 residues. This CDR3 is CASSLGVPGANVLTF. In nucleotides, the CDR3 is TGTGCCAGCAGCTTGGGAGTCCCTGGGGCCAACGTCCTGACTTTC.

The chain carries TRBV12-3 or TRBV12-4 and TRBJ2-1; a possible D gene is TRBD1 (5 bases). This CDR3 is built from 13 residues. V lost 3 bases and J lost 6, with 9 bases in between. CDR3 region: CASSFNQGNEQFF. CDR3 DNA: TGTGCCAGCAGTTTTAACCAGGGCAATGAGCAGTTCTTC.

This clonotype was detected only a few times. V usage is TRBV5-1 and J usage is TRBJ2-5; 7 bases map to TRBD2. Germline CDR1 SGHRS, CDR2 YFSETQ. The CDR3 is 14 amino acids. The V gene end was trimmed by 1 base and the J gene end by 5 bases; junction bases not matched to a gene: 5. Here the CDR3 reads CASSLTSASETQYF. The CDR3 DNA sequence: TGCGCCAGCAGCTTGACTAGCGCGTCGGAGACCCAGTACTTC.

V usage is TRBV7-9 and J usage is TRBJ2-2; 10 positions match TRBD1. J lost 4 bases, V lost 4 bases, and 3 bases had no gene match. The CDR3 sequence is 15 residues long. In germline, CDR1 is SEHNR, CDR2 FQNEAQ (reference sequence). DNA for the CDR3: TGTGCCAGCAGCTCGGGACAGGGGATCACCGGGGAGCTGTTTTTT. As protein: CASSSGQGITGELFF.

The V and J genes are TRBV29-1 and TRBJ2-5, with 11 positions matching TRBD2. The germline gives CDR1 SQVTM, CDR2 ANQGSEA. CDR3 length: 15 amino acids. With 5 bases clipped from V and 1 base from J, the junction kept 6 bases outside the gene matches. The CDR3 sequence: CSVLGTSGTQETQYF. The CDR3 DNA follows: TGCAGCGTTCTGGGGACTAGCGGAACCCAAGAGACCCAGTACTTC.

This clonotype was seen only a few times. This CDR3 reads CASSGGQYYSGNTIYF. In DNA, the CDR3 is TGCGCCAGCAGCGGGGGACAGTACTACTCTGGAAACACCATATATTTT. The V call is TRBV5-1, the J call TRBJ1-3, with 7 bases fitting TRBD1. The germline gives CDR1 SGHRS, CDR2 YFSETQ. The length of the CDR3 is 16 residues. The junction had 7 bases not matched to a gene; V was cut back by 4 bases and J by 0 bases.

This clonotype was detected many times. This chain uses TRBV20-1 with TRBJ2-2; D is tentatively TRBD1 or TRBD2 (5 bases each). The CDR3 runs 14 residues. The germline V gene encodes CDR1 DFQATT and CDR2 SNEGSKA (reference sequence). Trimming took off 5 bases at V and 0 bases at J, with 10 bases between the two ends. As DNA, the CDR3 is TGCAGTGCTGGGGGAGTCGCGAACACCGGGGAGCTGTTTTTT. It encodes CSAGGVANTGELFF.

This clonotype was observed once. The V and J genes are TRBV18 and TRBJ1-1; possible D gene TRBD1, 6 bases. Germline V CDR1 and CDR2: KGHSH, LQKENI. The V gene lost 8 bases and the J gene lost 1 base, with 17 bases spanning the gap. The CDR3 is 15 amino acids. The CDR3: CASRLGGTSNTEAFF. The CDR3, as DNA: TGTGCCAGCCGCCTGGGCGGGACATCGAACACTGAAGCTTTCTTT.

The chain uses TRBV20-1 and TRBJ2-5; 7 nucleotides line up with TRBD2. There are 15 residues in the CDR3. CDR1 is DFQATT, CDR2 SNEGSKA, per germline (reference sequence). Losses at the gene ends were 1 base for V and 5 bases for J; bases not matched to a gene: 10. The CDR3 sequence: CSARARLAGVETQYF. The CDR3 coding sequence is TGCAGTGCTAGAGCGCGTCTCGCGGGAGTTGAGACCCAGTACTTC.

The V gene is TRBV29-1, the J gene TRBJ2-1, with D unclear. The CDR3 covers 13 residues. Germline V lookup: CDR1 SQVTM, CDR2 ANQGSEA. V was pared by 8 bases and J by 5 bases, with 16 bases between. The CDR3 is CSISTGLNNEQFF. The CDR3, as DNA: TGCAGCATTTCTACGGGCCTTAACAATGAGCAGTTCTTC.

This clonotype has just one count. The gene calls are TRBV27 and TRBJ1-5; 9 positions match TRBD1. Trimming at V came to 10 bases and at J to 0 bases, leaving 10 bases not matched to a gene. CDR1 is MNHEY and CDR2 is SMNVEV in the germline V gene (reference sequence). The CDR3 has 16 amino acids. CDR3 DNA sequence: TGTGCCACCTCGGACAGGGGATATGATAGCAATCAGCCCCAGCATTTT. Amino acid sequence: CATSDRGYDSNQPQHF.

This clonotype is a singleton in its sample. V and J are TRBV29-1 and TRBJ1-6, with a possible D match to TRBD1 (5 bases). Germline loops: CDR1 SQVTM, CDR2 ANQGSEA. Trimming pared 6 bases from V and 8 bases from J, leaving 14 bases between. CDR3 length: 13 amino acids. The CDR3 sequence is CSVTWGSDSPLHF. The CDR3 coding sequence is TGCAGCGTGACCTGGGGGAGCGATTCACCCCTCCACTTT.

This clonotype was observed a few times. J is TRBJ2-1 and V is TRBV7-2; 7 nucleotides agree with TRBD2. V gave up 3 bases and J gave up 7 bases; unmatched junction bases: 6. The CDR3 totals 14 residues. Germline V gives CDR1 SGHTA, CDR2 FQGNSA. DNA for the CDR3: TGTGCCAGCAGCTTTTCTAGCGGCCCTAATGAGCAGTTCTTC. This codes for CASSFSSGPNEQFF. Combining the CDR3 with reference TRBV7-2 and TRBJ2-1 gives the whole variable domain GAGVSQSPSNKVTEKGKDVELRCDPISGHTALYWYRQSLGQGLEFLIYFQGNSAPDKSGLPSDRFSAERTGGSVSTLTIQRTQQEDSAVYLCASSFSSGPNEQFFGPGTRLTVL.

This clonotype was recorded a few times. CDR3 coding DNA: TGTGCCAGCTCACCCCTCAATTCGCGATTGAACACTGAAGCTTTCTTT. Its translation: CASSPLNSRLNTEAFF. This chain joins TRBV18 and TRBJ1-1, with D hard to call. The CDR3 contains 16 residues. V was clipped by 3 bases and J by 0 bases, with 14 bases between them. The germline gives CDR1 KGHSH, CDR2 LQKENI.

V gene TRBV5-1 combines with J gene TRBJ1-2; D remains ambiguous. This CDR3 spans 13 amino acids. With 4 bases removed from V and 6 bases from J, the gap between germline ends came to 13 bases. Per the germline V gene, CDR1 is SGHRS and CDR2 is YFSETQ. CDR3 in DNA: TGCGCCAGCAGCCTTGACAACCCGGATGGCTACACCTTC. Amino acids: CASSLDNPDGYTF.

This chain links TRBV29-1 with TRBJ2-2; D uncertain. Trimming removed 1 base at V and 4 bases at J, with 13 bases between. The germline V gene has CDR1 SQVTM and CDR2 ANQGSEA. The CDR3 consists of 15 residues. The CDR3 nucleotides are TGCAGCGTTGAAGCCAACCGGGTGGGCACCGGGGAGCTGTTTTTT. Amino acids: CSVEANRVGTGELFF.

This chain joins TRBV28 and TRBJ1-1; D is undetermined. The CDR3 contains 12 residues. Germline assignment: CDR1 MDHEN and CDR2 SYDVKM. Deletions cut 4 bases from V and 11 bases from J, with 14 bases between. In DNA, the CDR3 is TGTGCCAGCAGTTCCCCCAATCGGAGCGCTTTCTTT. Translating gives CASSSPNRSAFF.

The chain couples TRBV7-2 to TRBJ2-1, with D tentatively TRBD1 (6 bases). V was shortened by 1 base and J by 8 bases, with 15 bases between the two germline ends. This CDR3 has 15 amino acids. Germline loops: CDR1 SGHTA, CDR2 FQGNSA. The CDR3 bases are TGTGCCAGCAGCTTAGGGCAGGGGAGACAATATGAGCAGTTCTTC. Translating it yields CASSLGQGRQYEQFF.

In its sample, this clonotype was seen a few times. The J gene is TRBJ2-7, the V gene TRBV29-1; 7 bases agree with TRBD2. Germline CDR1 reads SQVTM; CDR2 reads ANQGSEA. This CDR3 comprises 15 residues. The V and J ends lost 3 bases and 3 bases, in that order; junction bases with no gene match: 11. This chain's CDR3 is CSVDNRRGSNYEQYF. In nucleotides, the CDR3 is TGCAGCGTTGATAACCGGCGGGGGAGTAACTACGAGCAGTACTTC.

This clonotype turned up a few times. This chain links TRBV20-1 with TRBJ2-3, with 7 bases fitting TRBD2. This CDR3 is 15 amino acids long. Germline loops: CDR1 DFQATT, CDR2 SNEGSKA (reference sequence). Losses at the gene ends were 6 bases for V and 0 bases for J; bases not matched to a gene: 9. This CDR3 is CSALEASGSTDTQYF. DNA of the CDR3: TGCAGTGCCCTAGAAGCTAGCGGAAGCACAGATACGCAGTATTTT.

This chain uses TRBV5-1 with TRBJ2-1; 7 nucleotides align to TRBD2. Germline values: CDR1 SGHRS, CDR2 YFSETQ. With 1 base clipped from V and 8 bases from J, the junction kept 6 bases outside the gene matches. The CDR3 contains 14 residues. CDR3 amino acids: CASSLLAGADEQFF. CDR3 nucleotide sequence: TGCGCCAGCAGCTTGCTGGCGGGAGCGGATGAGCAGTTCTTC.

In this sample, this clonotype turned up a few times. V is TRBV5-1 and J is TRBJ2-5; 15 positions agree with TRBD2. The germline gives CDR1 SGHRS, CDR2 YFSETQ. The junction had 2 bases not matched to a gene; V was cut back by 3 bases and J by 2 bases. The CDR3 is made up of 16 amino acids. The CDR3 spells CASSWGTSGRQETQYF. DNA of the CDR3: TGCGCCAGCAGCTGGGGGACTAGCGGGAGGCAAGAGACCCAGTACTTC.

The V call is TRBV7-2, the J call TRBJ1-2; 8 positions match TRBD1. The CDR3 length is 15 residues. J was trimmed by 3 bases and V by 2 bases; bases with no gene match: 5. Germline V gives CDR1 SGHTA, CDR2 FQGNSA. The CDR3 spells CASSLISGGYYGYTF. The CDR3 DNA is TGTGCCAGCAGCTTAATTTCAGGGGGCTACTATGGCTACACCTTC.

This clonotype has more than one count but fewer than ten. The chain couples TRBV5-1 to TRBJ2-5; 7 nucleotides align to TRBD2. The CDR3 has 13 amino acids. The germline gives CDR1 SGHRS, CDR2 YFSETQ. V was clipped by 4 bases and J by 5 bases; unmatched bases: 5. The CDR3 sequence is CASSVGGDETQYF. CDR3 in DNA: TGCGCCAGCAGCGTGGGAGGGGATGAGACCCAGTACTTC.

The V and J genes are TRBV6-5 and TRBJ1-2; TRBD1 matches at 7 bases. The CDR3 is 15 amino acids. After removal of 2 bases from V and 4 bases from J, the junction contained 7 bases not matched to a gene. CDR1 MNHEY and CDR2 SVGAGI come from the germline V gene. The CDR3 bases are TGTGCCAGCAGTTACCAGGGACAGTCCAGCTATGGCTACACCTTC. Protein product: CASSYQGQSSYGYTF.

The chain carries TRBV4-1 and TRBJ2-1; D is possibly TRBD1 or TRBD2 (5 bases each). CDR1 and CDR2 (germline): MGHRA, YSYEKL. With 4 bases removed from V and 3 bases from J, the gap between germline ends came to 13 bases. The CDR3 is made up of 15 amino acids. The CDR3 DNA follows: TGCGCCAGCAGCCGTGAGGGGCTTCGCTACAATGAGCAGTTCTTC. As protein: CASSREGLRYNEQFF.

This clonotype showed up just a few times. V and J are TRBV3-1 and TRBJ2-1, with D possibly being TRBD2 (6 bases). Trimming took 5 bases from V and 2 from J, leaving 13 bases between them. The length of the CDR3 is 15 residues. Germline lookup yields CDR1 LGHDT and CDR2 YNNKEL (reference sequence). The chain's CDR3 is CASSNRDLTYNEQFF. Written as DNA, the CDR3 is TGTGCCAGCAGCAACCGGGACTTAACCTACAATGAGCAGTTCTTC.

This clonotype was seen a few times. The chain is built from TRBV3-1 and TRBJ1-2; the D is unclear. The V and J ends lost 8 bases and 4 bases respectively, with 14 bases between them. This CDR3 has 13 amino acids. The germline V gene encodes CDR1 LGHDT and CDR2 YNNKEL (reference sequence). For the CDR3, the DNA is TGTGCCAGCTCCCAAAGGGAGGCCTATGGCTACACCTTC. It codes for CASSQREAYGYTF.

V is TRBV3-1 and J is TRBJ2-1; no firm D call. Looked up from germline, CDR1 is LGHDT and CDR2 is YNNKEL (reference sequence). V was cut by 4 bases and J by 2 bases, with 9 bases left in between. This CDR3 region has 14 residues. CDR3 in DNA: TGTGCCAGCAGCCCCGACGGTACCTACAATGAGCAGTTCTTC. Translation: CASSPDGTYNEQFF.

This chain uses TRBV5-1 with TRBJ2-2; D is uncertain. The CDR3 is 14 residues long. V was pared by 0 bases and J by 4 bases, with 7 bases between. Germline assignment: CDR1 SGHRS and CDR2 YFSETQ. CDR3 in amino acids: CASSLERVTGELFF. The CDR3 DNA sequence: TGCGCCAGCAGCTTGGAACGGGTCACCGGGGAGCTGTTTTTT.

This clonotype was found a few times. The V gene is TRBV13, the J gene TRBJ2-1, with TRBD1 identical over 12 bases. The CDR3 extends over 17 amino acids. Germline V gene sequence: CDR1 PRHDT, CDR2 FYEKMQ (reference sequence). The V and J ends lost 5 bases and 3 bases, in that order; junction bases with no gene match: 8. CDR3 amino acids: CASSLRDRGLFYNEQFF. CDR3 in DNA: TGTGCCAGCAGCCTCCGGGACAGGGGGCTATTCTACAATGAGCAGTTCTTC.